This T cell receptor beta chain is drawn from a study of beta chain features in type 1 diabetes. The study's findings and limits: Reduced insertions and increased deletions marked VDJ junctions in type 1 diabetes patients. In the patient group, naive, central memory and Treg TCRB repertoires seemed more alike than in the healthy donor group.

cDNA synthesis used the whole RNA isolate, giving expressed TCRB sequences. Sequenced by immunoSEQ multiplex PCR; TCRdb stores in-frame clones only, minus some. The sample has around 340,000 clones, 8% seen once. In germline, CDR1 is MNHEY, CDR2 SMNVEV (reference sequence). Trimming cost V 5 bases and J 1 base, with 15 bases left between them. The length of the CDR3 is 16 residues. Via CD45RO/CCR7/CD25/CD127/CD95/CD27, cells of the CD4+ naive, central memory, regulatory and stem cell-like memory subsets were sorted. Without exception, sorted populations had purity beyond 95%. Worth noting for this clone: Its antigen is not identified.

The TCR was taken from a woman younger than 35 in good health. This chain links TRBV27 with TRBJ2-1, with D perhaps matching TRBD2 (6 bases). Sequenced sample: central memory CD4+ T cells from blood. The CDR3 bases are TGTGCCAGCAGTACACATAGCGGAAGGTCCTACAATGAGCAGTTCTTC. Protein sequence: CASSTHSGRSYNEQFF.